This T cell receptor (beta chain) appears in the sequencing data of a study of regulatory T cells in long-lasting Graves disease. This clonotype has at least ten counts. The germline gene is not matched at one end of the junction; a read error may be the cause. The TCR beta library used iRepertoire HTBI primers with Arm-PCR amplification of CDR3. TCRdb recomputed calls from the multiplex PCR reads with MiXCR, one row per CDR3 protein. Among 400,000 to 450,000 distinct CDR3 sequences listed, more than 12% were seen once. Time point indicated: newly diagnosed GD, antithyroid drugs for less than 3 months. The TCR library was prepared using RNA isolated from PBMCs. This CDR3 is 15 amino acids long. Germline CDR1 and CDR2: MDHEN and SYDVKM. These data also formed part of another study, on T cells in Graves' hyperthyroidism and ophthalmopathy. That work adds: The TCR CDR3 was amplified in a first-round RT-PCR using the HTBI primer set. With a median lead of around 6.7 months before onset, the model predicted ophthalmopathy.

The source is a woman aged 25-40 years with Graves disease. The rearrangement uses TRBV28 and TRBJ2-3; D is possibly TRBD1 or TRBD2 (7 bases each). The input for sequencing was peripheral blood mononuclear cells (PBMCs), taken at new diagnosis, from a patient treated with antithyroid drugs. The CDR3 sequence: CASSVGGTGTDAQYF. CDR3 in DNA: TGTGCCAGCAGTGTCGGGGGGACTGGGACAGATGCGCAGTATTTT.